Listed below are T cell receptor beta chains from one sample, sequenced in a study of blood T cell repertoires in COVID-19. TCRdb's copy holds only in-frame clones and misses some; the assay was immunoSEQ multiplex PCR. The table shows about 98,000 clones, with around 87% occurring only once. The sequencing input was peripheral blood. The receptors were gathered from a woman between 50 and 59 years old with COVID-19, enrolled during active disease. Both conserved end residues are part of each CDR3. The order of the fields is J gene, D gene, clone size, V gene, CDR3 DNA, CDR3 protein. D genes are given only for firm matches. Rows may omit the clone size; those that give it use once, few, many or a size class.

J gene: TRBJ1-6; D gene: .; clone size: .; V gene: TRBV10-3; CDR3 DNA: TGTGCCATCAGCGTTGATGATTTGGCCTCACCCCTCCACTTT; CDR3 protein: CAISVDDLASPLHF
J gene: TRBJ2-2; D gene: .; clone size: .; V gene: TRBV6-4; CDR3 DNA: TGTGCCAGCAGTGACGGAGTCACCGGGGAGCTGTTTTTT; CDR3 protein: CASSDGVTGELFF
J gene: TRBJ1-2; D gene: .; clone size: .; V gene: TRBV3-1/TRBV3-2; CDR3 DNA: TGTGCCAGCAGCCAAAAGGCCCAACCGGGCTATGGCTACACCTTC; CDR3 protein: CASSQKAQPGYGYTF
J gene: TRBJ1-4; D gene: .; clone size: .; V gene: TRBV19; CDR3 DNA: TGTGCCATCCATCGCTCCAGAGGGACTAATGAAAAACTGTTTTTT; CDR3 protein: CAIHRSRGTNEKLFF
J gene: TRBJ2-5; D gene: TRBD2; clone size: .; V gene: TRBV5-4; CDR3 DNA: TGTGCCAGCAGCTTGGGCCTAGCGGGGGGGCCGGAGACCCAGTACTTC; CDR3 protein: CASSLGLAGGPETQYF
J gene: TRBJ2-1; D gene: .; clone size: .; V gene: TRBV11-3; CDR3 DNA: TGTGCCAGCCGGGCCCCAGAGGGTGAGCAGTTCTTC; CDR3 protein: CASRAPEGEQFF
J gene: TRBJ2-3; D gene: .; clone size: .; V gene: TRBV12-3/TRBV12-4; CDR3 DNA: TGTGCCAGCAGTTTTCCAGGGCCAGATACGCAGTATTTT; CDR3 protein: CASSFPGPDTQYF
J gene: TRBJ2-5; D gene: TRBD2; clone size: .; V gene: TRBV6-2/TRBV6-3; CDR3 DNA: TGTGCCAGCAGTTACTTACTAGCGGGGGCGATACGGTGGACCCAGTACTTC; CDR3 protein: CASSYLLAGAIRWTQYF
J gene: TRBJ2-5; D gene: .; clone size: .; V gene: TRBV30; CDR3 DNA: TGTGCCTGGAGTGTCGGGGAGACCCAGTACTTC; CDR3 protein: CAWSVGETQYF
J gene: TRBJ1-4; D gene: TRBD1; clone size: .; V gene: TRBV7-2; CDR3 DNA: TGTGCCAGCAGCTTTCAACAGGGGGCACAGGAAAAACTGTTTTTT; CDR3 protein: CASSFQQGAQEKLFF
J gene: TRBJ1-1; D gene: .; clone size: .; V gene: TRBV6-5; CDR3 DNA: TGTGCCAGCATCGAGGACTATTTGGGAACTGAAGCTTTCTTT; CDR3 protein: CASIEDYLGTEAFF
J gene: TRBJ1-5; D gene: TRBD1; clone size: .; V gene: TRBV27; CDR3 DNA: TGTGCCAGCAGCCCCGGGACAGGGGGAAATCAGCCCCAGCATTTT; CDR3 protein: CASSPGTGGNQPQHF
J gene: TRBJ2-1; D gene: TRBD2; clone size: once; V gene: TRBV30; CDR3 DNA: TGTGCCTGGGCTCTAACTAGCGGGGGGGCCTACAATGAGCAGTTCTTC; CDR3 protein: CAWALTSGGAYNEQFF
J gene: TRBJ2-7; D gene: TRBD1; clone size: once; V gene: TRBV7-8; CDR3 DNA: TGTGCCAGCAGCTTACTCGACAGGGGGCTCTACGAGCAGTACTTC; CDR3 protein: CASSLLDRGLYEQYF
J gene: TRBJ2-5; D gene: TRBD2; clone size: .; V gene: TRBV19; CDR3 DNA: TGTGCCAGTAGTATAGTCCGCGGGGGGAGAGTGGAGACCCAGTACTTC; CDR3 protein: CASSIVRGGRVETQYF
J gene: TRBJ1-6; D gene: TRBD1; clone size: .; V gene: TRBV28; CDR3 DNA: TGTGCCAGTTATCGGGGGGACAGGGCTTCACCCCTCCACTTT; CDR3 protein: CASYRGDRASPLHF
J gene: TRBJ2-7; D gene: TRBD1; clone size: few; V gene: TRBV18; CDR3 DNA: TGTGCCAGCTCACGCGGACAGGGCTACGAGCAGTACTTC; CDR3 protein: CASSRGQGYEQYF
J gene: TRBJ2-5; D gene: TRBD1; clone size: .; V gene: TRBV5-1; CDR3 DNA: TGCGCCAGCAGCTCGGGACAGGGGGCTTCACGGTACCAAGAGACCCAGTACTTC; CDR3 protein: CASSSGQGASRYQETQYF
J gene: TRBJ2-3; D gene: TRBD2; clone size: .; V gene: TRBV5-1; CDR3 DNA: TGCGCCAGCCCCTGGGGGACTAGCGGGGGAGGCACAGATACGCAGTATTTT; CDR3 protein: CASPWGTSGGGTDTQYF
J gene: TRBJ1-5; D gene: .; clone size: many; V gene: TRBV19; CDR3 DNA: TGTGCCAGTAGTGACGCGGTCAGGGTTAACAATCAGCCCCAGCATTTT; CDR3 protein: CASSDAVRVNNQPQHF
J gene: TRBJ2-1; D gene: .; clone size: .; V gene: TRBV4-3; CDR3 DNA: TGCGCCAGCAGCCAAGCCACGAGCTCCTACAATGAGCAGTTCTTC; CDR3 protein: CASSQATSSYNEQFF
J gene: TRBJ2-2; D gene: TRBD2; clone size: .; V gene: TRBV28; CDR3 DNA: TGTGCCAGCAGGACTCCTAGCGGGGGGAACACCGGGGAGCTGTTTTTT; CDR3 protein: CASRTPSGGNTGELFF
J gene: TRBJ2-5; D gene: TRBD1; clone size: .; V gene: TRBV3-1/TRBV3-2; CDR3 DNA: TGTGCCAGCAGCCCCGGGACAGGCATGGAGACCCAGTACTTC; CDR3 protein: CASSPGTGMETQYF
J gene: TRBJ1-2; D gene: TRBD1; clone size: .; V gene: TRBV29-1; CDR3 DNA: TGCAGCGTCGCGGGGACAGGGAGCTATGGCTACACCTTC; CDR3 protein: CSVAGTGSYGYTF
J gene: TRBJ1-4; D gene: TRBD1; clone size: .; V gene: TRBV4-1; CDR3 DNA: TGCGCCAGCAGCTCTCCCGGGACAGGGTTTGGGAAACTGTTTTTT; CDR3 protein: CASSSPGTGFGKLFF
J gene: TRBJ2-3; D gene: TRBD2; clone size: .; V gene: TRBV19; CDR3 DNA: TGTGCCAGTGGTAGCGGGGACACAGATACGCAGTATTTT; CDR3 protein: CASGSGDTDTQYF
J gene: TRBJ2-5; D gene: TRBD2; clone size: few; V gene: TRBV27; CDR3 DNA: TGTGCCAGCAGTCCGGGACTAGCGGGGATAGAGACCCAGTACTTC; CDR3 protein: CASSPGLAGIETQYF
J gene: TRBJ1-4; D gene: .; clone size: .; V gene: TRBV27; CDR3 DNA: TGTGCCAGCAGTTCCACCGGGGCAACTAATGAAAAACTGTTTTTT; CDR3 protein: CASSSTGATNEKLFF
J gene: TRBJ1-1; D gene: .; clone size: .; V gene: TRBV20-1; CDR3 DNA: TGCAGTGGGGCTATGGACACTGAAGCTTTCTTT; CDR3 protein: CSGAMDTEAFF
J gene: TRBJ2-5; D gene: .; clone size: .; V gene: TRBV11-3; CDR3 DNA: TGTGCCAGCAGCTCCTCAGGCCCAGAGACCCAGTACTTC; CDR3 protein: CASSSSGPETQYF
J gene: TRBJ1-6; D gene: .; clone size: .; V gene: TRBV4-1; CDR3 DNA: TGCGCCAGCAGCCTCGCCCCAGGGGTTAATAATTCACCCCTCCACTTT; CDR3 protein: CASSLAPGVNNSPLHF
J gene: TRBJ1-1; D gene: .; clone size: .; V gene: TRBV7-8; CDR3 DNA: TGTGCCAGCAGCCCTCCTTTTAGCACTGAAGCTTTCTTT; CDR3 protein: CASSPPFSTEAFF
J gene: TRBJ1-4; D gene: TRBD1; clone size: .; V gene: TRBV6-2/TRBV6-3; CDR3 DNA: TGTGCCAGCAGTCCGCTACTCGACAGGGTTAAAGAAAAACTGTTTTTT; CDR3 protein: CASSPLLDRVKEKLFF
J gene: TRBJ2-5; D gene: TRBD1; clone size: once; V gene: TRBV5-4; CDR3 DNA: TGTGCCAGCAGCACACAGGGGGTGGAGACCCAGTACTTC; CDR3 protein: CASSTQGVETQYF
J gene: TRBJ1-2; D gene: .; clone size: few; V gene: TRBV15; CDR3 DNA: TGTGCCACCAGCAGAGACAGGGTTGGCTATGGCTACACCTTC; CDR3 protein: CATSRDRVGYGYTF
J gene: TRBJ2-1; D gene: TRBD2; clone size: .; V gene: TRBV4-2; CDR3 DNA: TGTGCCAGCAGCCAAGATCTAGCGGGGGGACATTACAATGAGCAGTTCTTC; CDR3 protein: CASSQDLAGGHYNEQFF
J gene: TRBJ2-5; D gene: TRBD2; clone size: .; V gene: TRBV7-3; CDR3 DNA: TGTGCCAGCAGCTCCGGGGGGGCTGAGACCCAGTACTTC; CDR3 protein: CASSSGGAETQYF